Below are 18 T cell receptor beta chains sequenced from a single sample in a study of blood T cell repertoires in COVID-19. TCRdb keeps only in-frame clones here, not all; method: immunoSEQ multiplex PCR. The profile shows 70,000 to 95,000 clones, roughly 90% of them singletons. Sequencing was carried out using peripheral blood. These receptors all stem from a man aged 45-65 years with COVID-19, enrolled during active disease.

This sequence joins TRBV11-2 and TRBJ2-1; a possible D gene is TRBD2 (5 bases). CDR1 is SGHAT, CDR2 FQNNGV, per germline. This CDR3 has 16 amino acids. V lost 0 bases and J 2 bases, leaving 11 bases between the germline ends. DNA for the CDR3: TGTGCCAGCAGCTTAGATCGGGGAGCGGCCTACAATGAGCAGTTCTTC. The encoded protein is CASSLDRGAAYNEQFF.

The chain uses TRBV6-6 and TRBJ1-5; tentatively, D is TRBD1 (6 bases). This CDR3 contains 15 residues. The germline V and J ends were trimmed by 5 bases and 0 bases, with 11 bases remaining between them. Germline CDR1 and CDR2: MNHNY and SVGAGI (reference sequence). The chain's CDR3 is CASSLDRFSNQPQHF. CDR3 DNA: TGTGCCAGCAGTCTCGACAGGTTTAGCAATCAGCCCCAGCATTTT.

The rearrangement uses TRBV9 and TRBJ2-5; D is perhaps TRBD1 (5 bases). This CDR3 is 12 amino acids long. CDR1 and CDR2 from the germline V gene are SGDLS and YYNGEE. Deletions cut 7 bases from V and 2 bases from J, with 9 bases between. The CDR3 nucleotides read TGTGCCAGCGGGGCAGGGCAAGAGACCCAGTACTTC. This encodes CASGAGQETQYF.

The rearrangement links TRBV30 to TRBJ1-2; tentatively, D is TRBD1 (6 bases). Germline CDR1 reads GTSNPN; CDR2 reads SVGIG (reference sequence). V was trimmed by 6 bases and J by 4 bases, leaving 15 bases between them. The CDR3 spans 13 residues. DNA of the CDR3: TGTGCCTGCTCGCGGGGGGCTGGCTATGGCTACACCTTC. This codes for CACSRGAGYGYTF. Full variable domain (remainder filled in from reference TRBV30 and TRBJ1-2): SQTIHQWPATLVQPVGSPLSLECTVEGTSNPNLYWYRQAAGRGLQLLFYSVGIGQISSEVPQNLSASRPQDRQFILSSKKLLLSDSGFYLCACSRGAGYGYTFGSGTRLTVV.

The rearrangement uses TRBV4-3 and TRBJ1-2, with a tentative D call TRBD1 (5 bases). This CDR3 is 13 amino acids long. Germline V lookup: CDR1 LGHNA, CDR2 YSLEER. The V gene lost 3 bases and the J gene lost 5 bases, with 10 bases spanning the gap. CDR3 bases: TGCGCCAGCAGCCACAAGGGGACTTATGGCTACACCTTC. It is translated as CASSHKGTYGYTF.

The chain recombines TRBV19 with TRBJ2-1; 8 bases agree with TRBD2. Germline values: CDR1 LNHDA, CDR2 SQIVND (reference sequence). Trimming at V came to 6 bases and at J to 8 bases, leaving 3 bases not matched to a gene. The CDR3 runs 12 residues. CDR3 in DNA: TGTGCCAGTAGCGGGGGGGCTTATGAGCAGTTCTTC. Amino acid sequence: CASSGGAYEQFF.

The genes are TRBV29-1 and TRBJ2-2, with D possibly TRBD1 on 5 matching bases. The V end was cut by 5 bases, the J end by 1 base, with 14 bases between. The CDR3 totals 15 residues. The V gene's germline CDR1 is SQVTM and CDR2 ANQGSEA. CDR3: CSVRLGQGNTGELFF. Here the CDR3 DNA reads TGCAGCGTTCGCCTGGGGCAGGGGAACACCGGGGAGCTGTTTTTT.

The CDR3: CAISQGPGQANNEQFF. The CDR3 coding sequence is TGTGCCATCAGCCAGGGACCGGGACAGGCAAACAATGAGCAGTTCTTC. The chain recombines TRBV10-3 with TRBJ2-1; TRBD1 matches 8 bases. Trimming cost V 6 bases and J 5 bases; bases outside gene matches: 12. Germline assignment: CDR1 ENHRY and CDR2 SYGVKD. The CDR3 extends over 16 amino acids.

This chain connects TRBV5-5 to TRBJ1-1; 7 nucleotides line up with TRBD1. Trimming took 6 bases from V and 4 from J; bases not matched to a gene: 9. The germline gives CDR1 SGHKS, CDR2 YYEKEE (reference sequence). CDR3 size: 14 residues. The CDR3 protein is CASTKTGIGTEAFF. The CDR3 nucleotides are TGTGCCAGCACCAAGACAGGGATTGGCACTGAAGCTTTCTTT.

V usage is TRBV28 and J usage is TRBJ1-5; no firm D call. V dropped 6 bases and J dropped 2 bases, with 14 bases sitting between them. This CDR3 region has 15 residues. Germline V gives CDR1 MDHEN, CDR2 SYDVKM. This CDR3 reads CASRPRWRGNQPQHF. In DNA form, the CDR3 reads TGTGCCAGCAGGCCCCGGTGGAGGGGCAATCAGCCCCAGCATTTT.

CDR3 sequence (DNA): TGTGCCAGCAGTATAGGACAGGGATTAAATTCACCCCTCCACTTT. It encodes CASSIGQGLNSPLHF. The V call is TRBV2, the J call TRBJ1-6, with TRBD1 identical over 8 bases. The CDR3 length is 15 residues. Germline-derived CDR1 and CDR2 are SNHLY and FYNNEI. V shed 5 bases and J 7 bases; nucleotides not matched to a gene: 7.

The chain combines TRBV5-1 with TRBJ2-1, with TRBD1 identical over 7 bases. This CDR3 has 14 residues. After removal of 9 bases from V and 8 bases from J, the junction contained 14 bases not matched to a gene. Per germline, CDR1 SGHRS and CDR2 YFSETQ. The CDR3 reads CATRRQQGVDEQFF. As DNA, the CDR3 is TGCGCCACCCGACGCCAGCAGGGGGTGGATGAGCAGTTCTTC.

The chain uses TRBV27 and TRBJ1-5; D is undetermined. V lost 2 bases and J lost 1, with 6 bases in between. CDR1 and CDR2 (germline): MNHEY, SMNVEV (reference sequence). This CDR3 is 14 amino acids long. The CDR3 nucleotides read TGTGCCAGCAGTTTACACTACAGCAATCAGCCCCAGCATTTT. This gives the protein CASSLHYSNQPQHF.

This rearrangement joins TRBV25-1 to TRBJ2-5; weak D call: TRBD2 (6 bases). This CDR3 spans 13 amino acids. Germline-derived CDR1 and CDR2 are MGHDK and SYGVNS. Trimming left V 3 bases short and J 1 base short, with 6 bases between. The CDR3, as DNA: TGTGCCAGCAGTGAGGGAGGCCAAGAGACCCAGTACTTC. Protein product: CASSEGGQETQYF. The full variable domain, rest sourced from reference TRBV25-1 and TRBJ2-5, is EADIYQTPRYLVIGTGKKITLECSQTMGHDKMYWYQQDPGMELHLIHYSYGVNSTEKGDLSSESTVSRIRTEHFPLTLESARPSHTSQYLCASSEGGQETQYFGPGTRLLVL.

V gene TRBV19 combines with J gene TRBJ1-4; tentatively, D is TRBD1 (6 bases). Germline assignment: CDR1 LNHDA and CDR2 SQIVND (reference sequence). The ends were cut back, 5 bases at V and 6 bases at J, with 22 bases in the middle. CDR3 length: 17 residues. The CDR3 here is CASSDNRVKRIYEKLFF. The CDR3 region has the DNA TGTGCCAGTAGTGACAACAGGGTCAAGAGGATCTATGAAAAACTGTTTTTT.

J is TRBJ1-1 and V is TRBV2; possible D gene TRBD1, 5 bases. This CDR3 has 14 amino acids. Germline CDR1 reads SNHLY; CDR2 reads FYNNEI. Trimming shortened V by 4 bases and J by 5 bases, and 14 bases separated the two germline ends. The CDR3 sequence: CASSASGGRTEAFF. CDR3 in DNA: TGTGCCAGCAGTGCTTCGGGGGGGAGGACTGAAGCTTTCTTT.

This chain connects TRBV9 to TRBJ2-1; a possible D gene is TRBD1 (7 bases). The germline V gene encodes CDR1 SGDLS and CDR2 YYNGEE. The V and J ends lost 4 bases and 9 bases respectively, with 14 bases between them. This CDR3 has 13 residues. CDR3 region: CASSLRQGGEQFF. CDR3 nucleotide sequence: TGTGCCAGCAGCCTCCGGCAGGGGGGTGAGCAGTTCTTC. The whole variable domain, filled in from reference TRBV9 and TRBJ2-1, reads DSGVTQTPKHLITATGQRVTLRCSPRSGDLSVYWYQQSLDQGLQFLIQYYNGEERAKGNILERFSAQQFPDLHSELNLSSLELGDSALYFCASSLRQGGEQFFGPGTRLTVL.

The CDR3 DNA is TGTGCCAGCAGAGTACAGGGGTACACTGAAGCTTTCTTT. It yields the protein CASRVQGYTEAFF. The chain joins TRBV6-5 to TRBJ1-1; 7 nucleotides agree with TRBD1. Trimming removed 6 bases from V and 3 bases from J; junction bases left unmatched: 4. The CDR3 has 13 amino acids. The V gene's germline CDR1 is MNHEY and CDR2 SVGAGI.